A selection of T cell receptor beta chains follows, all from one sample in a study of long-term antiretroviral therapy in people with HIV. Assay used: immunoSEQ multiplex PCR; TCRdb lists only in-frame clones, some missing. The sample lists about 32,000 clones, roughly 85% occurring once. Material: unsorted PBMCs, obtained approximately 3.3 years after starting antiretroviral therapy. The origin of the receptors is a man aged 18 to 35 with HIV. The CDR3 runs from the conserved cysteine through the conserved F or W. A D gene is named only where the DNA matches it firmly. Size tells how often a clone was seen (once, few, many) or the class of an expanded clone, and some rows leave it out.

V gene	D gene	J gene	clone size	CDR3 DNA	CDR3 protein
TRBV19	TRBD2	TRBJ2-2	-	TGTGCCAGTAGAGAGCGCGGGGGTGTTCACACCGGGGAGCTGTTTTTT	CASRERGGVHTGELFF
TRBV7-9	TRBD1	TRBJ2-1	once	TGTGCCAGCAGCACGGACAGGCAGCCCAATGAGCAGTTCTTC	CASSTDRQPNEQFF
TRBV4-3	-	TRBJ2-1	-	TGCGCCAGCAGCCAAGATGACGGGAGCTACAATGAGCAGTTCTTC	CASSQDDGSYNEQFF
TRBV5-4	-	TRBJ1-1	-	TGTGCCAGCAGCTTAGGCCGGCTTAACACTGAAGCTTTCTTT	CASSLGRLNTEAFF
TRBV5-6	TRBD2	TRBJ2-2	-	TGTGCCAGCAGCTTCGGGACTAGCGGGAGAACCGGGGAGCTGTTTTTT	CASSFGTSGRTGELFF
TRBV29-1	-	TRBJ2-1	-	TGCAGCGTCCGGGGAAGGAGCGGCGGAGACCCGCGACATGAGCAGTTCTTC	CSVRGRSGGDPRHEQFF
TRBV6-6	TRBD1	TRBJ2-7	few	TGTGCCAGCACTTTGACAGGGAGCTTCGTCGAGCAGTACTTC	CASTLTGSFVEQYF
TRBV10-1	TRBD2	TRBJ2-7	few	TGCGCCAGCAGTAGGGCGGGGGATCCCTCCGAGCAGTACTTC	CASSRAGDPSEQYF
TRBV11-2	-	TRBJ1-2	-	TGTGCCAGCAGCAACCGACAGGCCTCAGCCAGCTATGGCTACACCTTC	CASSNRQASASYGYTF
TRBV11-2	TRBD2	TRBJ2-1	-	TGTGCCAGCAGCTTAGTAGTATTAGCGGGGGCCCTACCATATGAGCAGTTCTTC	CASSLVVLAGALPYEQFF
TRBV4-2	-	TRBJ2-5	-	TGTGCCAGCAGCCAAGATGAGGCTAGCGTAGAAGAGACCCAGTACTTC	CASSQDEASVEETQYF
TRBV6-1	-	TRBJ1-1	-	TGTGCCAGCACCCGAGTAGGGGCCAACACTGAAGCTTTCTTT	CASTRVGANTEAFF
TRBV9	TRBD1	TRBJ2-3	-	TGTGCCAGCAGCGTAGGGACAGGGGACTGGCAGGGGGCAGATACGCAGTATTTT	CASSVGTGDWQGADTQYF
TRBV7-6	-	TRBJ2-2	once	TGTGCCAGCAGCTTACAGGACTACTCGAACACCGGGGAGCTGTTTTTT	CASSLQDYSNTGELFF
TRBV7-9	-	TRBJ2-1	once	TGTGCCAGCAGCCTGCCGGAGGTTGGGAATGAGCAGTTCTTC	CASSLPEVGNEQFF
TRBV12-5	-	TRBJ2-1	-	TGTGCTAGTGGCCACCGAGGGGAGGGGGGTGAGCAGTTCTTC	CASGHRGEGGEQFF